Listed below are T cell receptor beta chains from one sample, sequenced in a study of Tregs in tolerant kidney transplant recipients. Sequencing used immunoSEQ multiplex PCR; TCRdb keeps in-frame clones, though not all of them. Here the sample spans 200,000 to 300,000 clones, roughly 84% being singletons. The sequencing sample was made of CD4+ T cells from blood. The receptor source for this set is a human donor in good health. CDR3s include the opening cysteine and the closing phenylalanine or tryptophan. A D gene is named only where the DNA matches it firmly. For some rows the clone size is stated as once, few or many, or as a class when expanded; others skip it.

d_gene	v_gene	j_gene	abundance	len	CDR3nt	CDR3aa
.	TRBV11-2	TRBJ2-3	.	13	TGTGCCAGCAGCTTATCGGATGGAGATACGCAGTATTTT	CASSLSDGDTQYF
TRBD1	TRBV4-1	TRBJ1-6	few	16	TGCGCCAGCAGCCAAGAACGACAGGGGTTCGGTTCACCCCTCCACTTT	CASSQERQGFGSPLHF
.	TRBV29-1	TRBJ1-2	once	11	TGCAGCCCCGGTGGGGTCGGCGGCTACACCTTC	CSPGGVGGYTF
TRBD2	TRBV5-1	TRBJ2-5	few	17	TGCGCCAGCAGCTTGGGGACTAGCGGGAGGTCGGAAGAGACCCAGTACTTC	CASSLGTSGRSEETQYF
.	TRBV5-1	TRBJ1-1	few	15	TGCGCCAGCAGCTTGGTTCTAGGAGGGACCACTGAAGCTTTCTTT	CASSLVLGGTTEAFF
.	TRBV27	TRBJ2-3	.	14	TGTGCCAGCAGTTTGGGCTACCCCACAGATACGCAGTATTTT	CASSLGYPTDTQYF
TRBD2	TRBV7-6	TRBJ2-3	.	18	TGTGCCAGCAGCTTCCGGGGACCAGCGGGAGGGGTAGCAGATACGCAGTATTTT	CASSFRGPAGGVADTQYF
TRBD1	TRBV5-6	TRBJ1-2	once	14	TGTGCCAGCAGCATGGACAGGGGAAACTATGGCTACACCTTC	CASSMDRGNYGYTF
.	TRBV7-3	TRBJ2-1	.	14	TGTGCCAGCAGTTCCACGGGGGGCCTCGGCGAGCAGTTCTTC	CASSSTGGLGEQFF
.	TRBV4-1	TRBJ2-3	.	15	TGCGCCAGCAGCCAAGCCCCCCTAGACACAGATACGCAGTATTTT	CASSQAPLDTDTQYF
.	TRBV6-5	TRBJ1-2	.	15	TGTGCCAGCAGGGCCCGGGGGGCCCATTCTTATGGCTACACCTTC	CASRARGAHSYGYTF
TRBD2	TRBV7-9	TRBJ2-7	.	14	TGTGCCAGCAGTCGGGACGCGGGGGGCTACGAGCAGTACTTC	CASSRDAGGYEQYF
TRBD1	TRBV9	TRBJ2-1	.	16	TGTGCCAGCAGCCCCCTCAGGGACAGCTCCTACAATGAGCAGTTCTTC	CASSPLRDSSYNEQFF
TRBD2	TRBV5-1	TRBJ2-5	few	15	TGCGCCAGCAGCTCGCCGGGGGGGCTGGAAGAGACCCAGTACTTC	CASSSPGGLEETQYF
.	TRBV5-1	TRBJ1-1	.	16	TGCGCCAGCAGCGTGGCCCCGCTAACGCCAGCCCCTGAAGCTTTCTTT	CASSVAPLTPAPEAFF
.	TRBV29-1	TRBJ2-2	.	14	TGCAGCGTTGTGGGACCTACGAACACCGGGGAGCTGTTTTTT	CSVVGPTNTGELFF
.	TRBV19	TRBJ1-5	.	15	TGTGCCAGTAATTGGGGGCAGACAAGAAATCAGCCCCAGCATTTT	CASNWGQTRNQPQHF
TRBD1	TRBV27	TRBJ1-4	.	15	TGTGCCAGCAGTTTAAAGGGGGACAGATATGAAAAACTGTTTTTT	CASSLKGDRYEKLFF
.	TRBV6-5	TRBJ2-2	.	14	TGTGCCAGCAGGCCGGGCGCGAACACCGGGGAGCTGTTTTTT	CASRPGANTGELFF
TRBD1	TRBV7-8	TRBJ2-7	.	14	TGTGCCAGCAGCTCCCTACAGGGGATCTACGAGCAGTACTTC	CASSSLQGIYEQYF
TRBD1	TRBV29-1	TRBJ2-7	.	14	TGCAGCGTTACCCGGACAGGGTCTTCCTACGAGCAGTACTTC	CSVTRTGSSYEQYF
TRBD2	TRBV2	TRBJ2-3	.	18	TGTGCCAGCAGTGAAGGGTCCACTAGCCGGGAGGGTACAGATACGCAGTATTTT	CASSEGSTSREGTDTQYF
TRBD1	TRBV5-1	TRBJ2-3	.	15	TGCGCCAGCAGCTTGAATCGACAGGGGTTGGATACGCAGTATTTT	CASSLNRQGLDTQYF
TRBD2	TRBV5-1	TRBJ2-3	.	14	TGCGCCAGCAGCACTAGCGGGGGTACGGATACGCAGTATTTT	CASSTSGGTDTQYF
.	TRBV7-8	TRBJ1-5	.	17	TGTGCCAGCAGCTTAGTAGGGGTATGGCAGGGCAATCAGCCCCAGCATTTT	CASSLVGVWQGNQPQHF
.	TRBV6-1	TRBJ1-1	.	12	TGTGCCAGCAGTGTGTGGGGGGCTGAAGCTTTCTTT	CASSVWGAEAFF
.	TRBV6-5	TRBJ1-2	.	15	TGTGCCAGCAGTTACTCTGCGGGCACTAAAGACGGCTACACCTTC	CASSYSAGTKDGYTF
.	TRBV29-1	TRBJ1-1	.	15	TGCAGCGTTCAAACTCCGGACAGACTGAACACTGAAGCTTTCTTT	CSVQTPDRLNTEAFF
.	TRBV7-2	TRBJ2-2	.	13	TGTGCCAGCAGCTTAAGAGCCACCGGGGAGCTGTTTTTT	CASSLRATGELFF
TRBD1	TRBV6-4	TRBJ2-1	.	13	TGTGCCAGCAGCCGGGACAGGGGCAATGAGCAGTTCTTC	CASSRDRGNEQFF
TRBD1	TRBV7-9	TRBJ2-5	.	14	TGTGCCAGCAGCTCAGGACAGGTCCAAGAGACCCAGTACTTC	CASSSGQVQETQYF
TRBD1	TRBV19	TRBJ1-1	.	16	TGTGCCAGTAGTCCACGGGGGGGACAGACGAACACTGAAGCTTTCTTT	CASSPRGGQTNTEAFF
TRBD2	TRBV5-1	TRBJ2-3	.	16	TGCGCCAGCAGCTTGGTTGGGCTAGCGGGAACAGATACGCAGTATTTT	CASSLVGLAGTDTQYF
TRBD1	TRBV10-1	TRBJ2-1	.	15	TGCGCCAGCAGTGAGGCTAGGACAGGGATCAATGAGCAGTTCTTC	CASSEARTGINEQFF
.	TRBV11-2	TRBJ2-7	once	12	TGTGCCAGCAGCCTCGACAGTTACGAGCAGTACTTC	CASSLDSYEQYF
TRBD1	TRBV5-6	TRBJ1-4	.	15	TGTGCCAGCAGCTCAGGTGACAGGGTCGAGGAAAAACTGTTTTTT	CASSSGDRVEEKLFF
TRBD1	TRBV4-2	TRBJ2-2	.	17	TGTGCCAGCAGCCAAAAGGGCACAGGGGTGAACACCGGGGAGCTGTTTTTT	CASSQKGTGVNTGELFF
TRBD1	TRBV2	TRBJ2-7	.	12	TGTGCCAGCAGTCGACAGGGCTACGAGCAGTACTTC	CASSRQGYEQYF
.	TRBV4-1	TRBJ2-7	few	14	TGCGCCAGCAGCCAAGAGGGCTACCCCCGCGAGCAGTACTTC	CASSQEGYPREQYF
.	TRBV6-4	TRBJ2-3	.	16	TGTGCCAGCAGTGACGGGGGAGCGGATAGCACAGATACGCAGTATTTT	CASSDGGADSTDTQYF
TRBD2	TRBV18	TRBJ2-3	.	16	TGTGCCAGCTCACCGTCCAGGGCGGGAGGTACGGATACGCAGTATTTT	CASSPSRAGGTDTQYF
.	TRBV5-6	TRBJ2-1	.	11	TGTGCCAGCAGCTTGAGGTATGAGCAGTTCTTC	CASSLRYEQFF
TRBD1	TRBV27	TRBJ1-1	.	14	TGTGCCAGCAGTCCCGGACAGGGGGCGACTGAAGCTTTCTTT	CASSPGQGATEAFF
.	TRBV10-1	TRBJ2-7	.	12	TGCGCCAGCAGTGAGTCTGGGGGCGAGCAGTACTTC	CASSESGGEQYF
TRBD1	TRBV15	TRBJ2-1	.	14	TGTGCCACCAGCAATTCGACAGGGGTTAATGAGCAGTTCTTC	CATSNSTGVNEQFF
.	TRBV11-2	TRBJ2-5	.	14	TGTGCCAGCAGCTTCGACAGCAAGAGGGAGACCCAGTACTTC	CASSFDSKRETQYF
TRBD1	TRBV5-5	TRBJ2-5	.	15	TGTGCCAGCAGCTTTTCTCCGACAGGGCAAGAGACCCAGTACTTC	CASSFSPTGQETQYF